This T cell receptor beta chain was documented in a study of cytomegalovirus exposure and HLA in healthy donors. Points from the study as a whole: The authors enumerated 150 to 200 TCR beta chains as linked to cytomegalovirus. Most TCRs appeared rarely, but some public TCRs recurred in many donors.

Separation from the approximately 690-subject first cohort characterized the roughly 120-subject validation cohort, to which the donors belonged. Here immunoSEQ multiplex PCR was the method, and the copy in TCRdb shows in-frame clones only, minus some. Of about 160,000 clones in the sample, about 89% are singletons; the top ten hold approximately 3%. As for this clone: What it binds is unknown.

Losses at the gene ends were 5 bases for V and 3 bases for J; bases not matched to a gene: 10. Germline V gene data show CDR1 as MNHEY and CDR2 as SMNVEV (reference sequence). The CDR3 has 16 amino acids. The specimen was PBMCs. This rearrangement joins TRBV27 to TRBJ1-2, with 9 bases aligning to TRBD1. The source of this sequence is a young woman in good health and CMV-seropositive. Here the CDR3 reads CASSTTGTGYYYGYTF. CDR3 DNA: TGTGCCAGCAGTACCACCGGGACAGGGTATTACTATGGCTACACCTTC.